A selection of T cell receptor beta chains follows, all from one sample in a study of T cells in Graves' hyperthyroidism and ophthalmopathy. TCRdb reprocessed the multiplex PCR reads via MiXCR and lists one record per CDR3 protein. Among about 380,000 distinct CDR3 sequences, approximately 15% were seen once, and the ten largest hold approximately 10%. Material for sequencing was blood. The receptor set was obtained from a woman aged 55-70 years with Graves' hyperthyroidism. Each CDR3 is given with its conserved first and last residue. Each record gives: clone size, D gene, V gene, J gene, CDR3 DNA, CDR3 protein. A D gene is named only where the DNA matches it firmly. Size is omitted from some rows. Given values are once, few, many or a class for expanded clones.

NA	NA	TRBV24-1	TRBJ1-5	TGTGCCACCAGTGATTTGGACCATACCCGGCCCCAGCATTTT	CATSDLDHTRPQHF
many	TRBD2	TRBV18	TRBJ2-5	TGTGCCAGCTCACCAGGCCTCGGGGAGGGGACCCAGTACTTC	CASSPGLGEGTQYF
NA	NA	TRBV7-3	TRBJ2-5	TGTGCCAGCAGCACAGCTTCACAAGAGACCCAGTACTTC	CASSTASQETQYF
few	NA	TRBV5-1	TRBJ2-7	TGCGCCAGCAGCTTGGCGGTTTCCCCGGGGTACGAGCAGTACTTC	CASSLAVSPGYEQYF
many	NA	TRBV11-2	TRBJ2-1	TGTGCCAGCAGCCTCCGTCTCGGGGATTACAATGAGCAGTTCTTC	CASSLRLGDYNEQFF
many	NA	TRBV5-8	TRBJ2-7	TGTGCCAGCAAAGACGTCACCTACGAGCAGTACTTC	CASKDVTYEQYF
few	TRBD2	TRBV2	TRBJ2-3	TGTGCCAGCAGTGATCTAGCGGGAACCACAGATACGCAGTATTTT	CASSDLAGTTDTQYF
NA	NA	TRBV20-1	TRBJ1-5	TGCAGTTTACGACGGGGGGGCAATCAGCCCCAGCATTTT	CSLRRGGNQPQHF
NA	TRBD2	TRBV11-2	TRBJ2-2	TGTGCCAGCACCTCCGGGGGGGTCGGGGAGCTGTTTTTT	CASTSGGVGELFF
many	TRBD1	TRBV10-3	TRBJ1-4	TGTGCCATCACCAACGACAGGGGCAAAAAACTGTTTTTT	CAITNDRGKKLFF
NA	NA	TRBV11-2	TRBJ2-1	TGTGCCAGCAGCTTGGGGGGACTGAGCTCCTACAATGAGCAGTTCTTC	CASSLGGLSSYNEQFF
NA	NA	TRBV5-5	TRBJ1-1	TGTGCCAGCAGCTTGGCTGGGTTTCGTGGCACTGAAGCTTTCTTT	CASSLAGFRGTEAFF
many	TRBD2	TRBV7-2	TRBJ2-1	TGTGCCAGCGGAAGCGGGAGGGGAAATGAGCAGTTCTTC	CASGSGRGNEQFF
many	TRBD2	TRBV28	TRBJ2-5	TGTGCCAGCAGTTTTTATTCTTGGACTAGCGGGAGAGTCGCAGAGACCCAGTACTTC	CASSFYSWTSGRVAETQYF
NA	NA	TRBV5-1	TRBJ1-2	TGCGCCAGCAGCTTATCAGGAACTAACTATGGCTACACCTTC	CASSLSGTNYGYTF
many	TRBD2	TRBV7-9	TRBJ2-7	TGTGCCAGCAGCCCTAAGGCTAGCGGGAGGGCCCAGGGACGGGAGCAGTACTTC	CASSPKASGRAQGREQYF
NA	NA	TRBV3-1	TRBJ2-5	TGTGCCAGCAGCAAAGGGGGGGGTATCGTCGAGACCCAGTACTTC	CASSKGGGIVETQYF
many	NA	TRBV5-6	TRBJ2-5	TGTGCCAGCAGCTGGGCAGGGCGGGAGACCCAGTACTTC	CASSWAGRETQYF
many	NA	TRBV12-3/TRBV12-4	TRBJ1-1	TGTGCCAGCAGCACAAACACTGAAGCTTTCTTT	CASSTNTEAFF
few	NA	TRBV20-1	TRBJ2-7	TGCAGTGCTAGAGATTCAGGGCGAACCTACGAGCAGTACTTC	CSARDSGRTYEQYF
NA	TRBD2	TRBV5-1	TRBJ2-1	TGCGCCAGCAGCTTGTACAGCGGGACGAGCTACAATGAGCAGTTCTTC	CASSLYSGTSYNEQFF
NA	NA	TRBV6-2/TRBV6-3	TRBJ2-1	TGTGCCAGCAGCCGTAGAAGTGGAGGGTACAATGAGCAGTTCTTC	CASSRRSGGYNEQFF
many	TRBD1	TRBV4-2	TRBJ1-1	TGTGCCAGCAGCCAAGATCGGTACAGGGGGAACACTGAAGCTTTCTTT	CASSQDRYRGNTEAFF
NA	NA	TRBV9	TRBJ1-2	TGTGCCAGCAGCGTCGGAAGCAGGGTGTATGGCTACACCTTC	CASSVGSRVYGYTF
many	NA	TRBV6-1	TRBJ2-1	TGTGCCAGCAGTTATACAAGCGCCGTAAACAATGAGCAGTTCTTC	CASSYTSAVNNEQFF
NA	NA	TRBV20-1	TRBJ2-7	TGCAGTGCTAGAGATAGGTGGGAGAACTACGAGCAGTACTTC	CSARDRWENYEQYF